This TCR beta chain comes out of a study of beta chain features in type 1 diabetes. CDR1 is SGHRS, CDR2 YFSETQ, per germline. V lost 6 bases and J lost 0, with 11 bases in between. The CDR3 sequence is 14 residues long. On this clone itself: Its antigen remains unknown.

General study findings and limits: Type 1 diabetes patients had VDJ junctions that carried fewer insertions and more deletions. PCR might show a preference for shorter templates, equally across patients and controls.

Reverse transcription of all isolated RNA meant that expressed TCRB transcripts were sequenced. Profiled with immunoSEQ multiplex PCR; TCRdb holds only in-frame clones, not every one. This sample has around 140,000 clones; roughly 10% occur once, and the top ten carry approximately 0.65%. The J gene is TRBJ2-3, the V gene TRBV5-1; D might be TRBD1 (6 bases). The clonotype was recovered from a middle-aged woman in good health. The sample comprised central memory CD4+ T cells from blood. The CDR3 loop reads CASTKGQSTDTQYF. Here the CDR3 DNA reads TGCGCCAGCACCAAAGGACAGAGCACAGATACGCAGTATTTT.